The next 27 T cell receptor beta chains were all read from a single sample in a study of T cell clusters in autoimmune cytopenias. TRB was amplified by touch-down multiplex PCR, primer pools A and B combined. TCRdb reprocessed the multiplex PCR reads, with one entry per CDR3 protein and no DNA. The repertoire table contains some 2,700 distinct CDR3 sequences. Each sample's input was roughly 250 ng genomic DNA, 40,000 or so genome equivalents. Sequenced material: peripheral blood. The receptor set was obtained from a human donor with an autoimmune cytopenia or autoimmune hepatitis (not recorded which).

By frequency, this clonotype is medium-sized. The chain is built from TRBV27 and TRBJ2-1; TCRdb designates TRBD1, a call that cannot be tested without DNA. Germline CDR1 MNHEY, CDR2 SMNVEV (reference sequence). The CDR3 is 15 residues long. CDR3 loop: CASSLNDRGPNEQFF.

This chain joins TRBV5-6 and TRBJ2-7. The CDR3 is 14 amino acids. Germline loops: CDR1 SGHDT, CDR2 YYEEEE. Here the CDR3 reads CASSLQVSSYEQYF.

The rearrangement links TRBV6-2 or TRBV6-3 to TRBJ1-1; lacking DNA, the TRBD1 call made by TCRdb goes unchecked. The CDR3 has 17 residues. The germline CDR1 and CDR2 sequences are MNHEY and SVGEGT. CDR3 loop: CASSYSLTGVKNTEAFF.

The chain has TRBV2 and TRBJ2-6; TCRdb selects TRBD2, and the lack of DNA leaves this call unchecked. This CDR3 comprises 13 residues. Per the germline V gene, CDR1 is SNHLY and CDR2 is FYNNEI. The CDR3 here is CAKLVPGANVLTF.

V gene TRBV4-3 combines with J gene TRBJ2-3; lacking DNA, the TRBD2 call made by TCRdb goes unchecked. CDR3 length: 16 residues. The V gene's germline CDR1 is LGHNA and CDR2 YSLEER. CDR3 sequence: CASSQESGRAVDTQYF.

V gene TRBV6-2 or TRBV6-3 combines with J gene TRBJ2-7; TCRdb indicates TRBD1, and absent DNA this call remains unverified. In germline, CDR1 is MNHEY, CDR2 SVGEGT. The CDR3 extends over 15 amino acids. CDR3 residues: CASSLGGGRSYEQYF.

The V call is TRBV6-5, the J call TRBJ1-2. Per germline, CDR1 MNHEY and CDR2 SVGAGI. The CDR3 loop spans 15 amino acids. CDR3 residues: CARSLAPELNYGYTF.

This clonotype is classed as medium-sized by frequency. The CDR3 spells CAWSVHSRAWYGYTF. The gene calls are TRBV30 and TRBJ1-2; lacking DNA, the TRBD1 call made by TCRdb goes unchecked. Germline CDR1 is GTSNPN and CDR2 is SVGIG (reference sequence). This CDR3 is built from 15 residues.

The chain combines TRBV5-4 with TRBJ2-7; no DNA is available, so the TRBD1 call from TCRdb remains unchecked. This CDR3 comprises 14 residues. In germline, CDR1 is SGHNT, CDR2 YYREEE (reference sequence). CDR3 sequence reads: CASSWDGTDYEQYF.

This clonotype is called medium-sized based on its frequency. The chain couples TRBV5-1 to TRBJ1-4; TCRdb proposes TRBD1, but this gene call is untestable without DNA. The CDR3 is made up of 15 amino acids. In germline, CDR1 is SGHRS, CDR2 YFSETQ. The CDR3 sequence: CASSPLETGREKLFF.

The chain couples TRBV10-3 to TRBJ1-2. CDR1 and CDR2 (germline): ENHRY, SYGVKD. This CDR3 has 13 residues. This CDR3 is CAISYSANYGYTF.

The genes are TRBV14 and TRBJ2-3; the D call from TCRdb, TRBD2, cannot be confirmed without DNA. Looked up from germline, CDR1 is SGHDN and CDR2 is FVKESK. There are 15 residues in the CDR3. This CDR3 is CASSLWEGPTDTQYF.

This clonotype shows up as medium-sized by frequency. The rearrangement uses TRBV27 and TRBJ2-7; the D call of TRBD1 rests on TCRdb alone, since no DNA is present to check it. This CDR3 has 15 amino acids. Germline values: CDR1 MNHEY, CDR2 SMNVEV (reference sequence). CDR3 protein: CASSPPGQYPYEQYF.

This clonotype is identified as medium-sized (0.01 to 0.1%) from frequency. The V gene is TRBV28, the J gene TRBJ2-5; TCRdb designates TRBD2, a call that cannot be tested without DNA. CDR1 is MDHEN, CDR2 SYDVKM, per germline. The CDR3 is 15 residues long. The CDR3 here is CASSSPGGGGKTQYF.

Measured by frequency, this clonotype is medium-sized (0.01 to 0.1%). CDR3 amino acids: CASSLSSATEAFF. V usage is TRBV5-4 and J usage is TRBJ1-1. CDR1 SGHNT and CDR2 YYREEE come from the germline V gene (reference sequence). The CDR3 consists of 13 residues.

Measured by frequency, this clonotype is medium-sized. This chain uses TRBV27 with TRBJ2-5. Looked up from germline, CDR1 is MNHEY and CDR2 is SMNVEV (reference sequence). The CDR3 is 14 residues long. The CDR3 here is CASSLSYPRESQYF.

The chain couples TRBV20-1 to TRBJ2-7; TCRdb names TRBD1, which stays unverified in the absence of DNA. Germline CDR1 DFQATT, CDR2 SNEGSKA (reference sequence). There are 17 residues in the CDR3. CDR3: CSARGRIRGATNYEQYF.

This clonotype is classed as medium-sized by frequency. The chain links TRBV19 to TRBJ1-1; the TRBD1 assignment by TCRdb is unverifiable without DNA. CDR1 and CDR2 from the germline V gene are LNHDA and SQIVND (reference sequence). The CDR3 has 15 residues. The CDR3 loop reads CASSPLTGLNTEAFF.

V and J are TRBV28 and TRBJ2-1; TCRdb returns TRBD2, unconfirmable since there is no DNA. This CDR3 spans 15 amino acids. Germline V CDR1 and CDR2: MDHEN, SYDVKM. The chain's CDR3 is CASSPRASGYNEQFF.

By frequency, this clonotype is medium-sized. The J gene is TRBJ2-7, the V gene TRBV27; TCRdb's D call of TRBD2 is untestable without DNA. The CDR3 extends over 16 amino acids. Germline CDR1 reads MNHEY; CDR2 reads SMNVEV (reference sequence). CDR3 in amino acids: CASSPRAGVLSYEQYF.

The chain is built from TRBV19 and TRBJ2-1; TCRdb returns TRBD2, unconfirmable since there is no DNA. The V gene's germline CDR1 is LNHDA and CDR2 SQIVND (reference sequence). The CDR3 runs 13 residues. The CDR3 spells CGLAGGPWNEQFF.

This chain's CDR3 is CASSLVWDSPYEQYF. The chain employs TRBV11-2 and TRBJ2-7; TCRdb picks TRBD1, but there is no DNA to check that call. Germline loops: CDR1 SGHAT, CDR2 FQNNGV. The CDR3 consists of 15 residues. Complete variable domain (other parts from reference TRBV11-2 and TRBJ2-7): EAGVAQSPRYKIIEKRQSVAFWCNPISGHATLYWYQQILGQGPKLLIQFQNNGVVDDSQLPKDRFSAERLKGVDSTLKIQPAKLEDSAVYLCASSLVWDSPYEQYFGPGTRLTVT.

This clonotype is labeled medium-sized based on frequency. The CDR3 sequence: CASSLSGRAGETQYF. The rearrangement uses TRBV12-3 or TRBV12-4 and TRBJ2-5; TCRdb designates TRBD2, a call that cannot be tested without DNA. CDR3 length equals 15 residues.

This clonotype is called medium-sized based on its frequency. The V and J genes are TRBV5-1 and TRBJ1-2; without DNA, the TCRdb call of TRBD1 cannot be checked. The CDR3 is 14 residues long. Germline loops: CDR1 SGHRS, CDR2 YFSETQ. CDR3 protein: CASSENRQVYGYTF.

This clonotype is medium-sized by frequency. The chain carries TRBV4-3 and TRBJ2-1. The CDR3 sequence is 16 residues long. Looked up from germline, CDR1 is LGHNA and CDR2 is YSLEER. CDR3 protein: CASSQESRTSYMEQFF.

The V gene is TRBV9, the J gene TRBJ2-3; the TCRdb D gene call, TRBD1, has no DNA to confirm it. Germline-derived CDR1 and CDR2 are SGDLS and YYNGEE. The CDR3 has 15 residues. The CDR3 region is CASSVSGRGADTQYF.

The chain couples TRBV11-2 to TRBJ2-5; lacking DNA, the TRBD2 call made by TCRdb goes unchecked. The CDR3 sequence is 13 residues long. The germline CDR1 and CDR2 sequences are SGHAT and FQNNGV. The CDR3 protein is CASSTLGQETQYF.